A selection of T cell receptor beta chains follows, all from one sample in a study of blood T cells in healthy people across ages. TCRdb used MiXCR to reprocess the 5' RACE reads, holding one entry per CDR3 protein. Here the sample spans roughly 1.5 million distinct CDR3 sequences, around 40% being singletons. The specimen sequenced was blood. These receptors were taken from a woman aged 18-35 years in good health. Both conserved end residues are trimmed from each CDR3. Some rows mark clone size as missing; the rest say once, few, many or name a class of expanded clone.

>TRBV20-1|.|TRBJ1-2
SAGPGDGYGYT
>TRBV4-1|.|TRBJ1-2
ASSQEEVADYGYT
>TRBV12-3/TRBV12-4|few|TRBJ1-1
ASSQQGGYTEAF
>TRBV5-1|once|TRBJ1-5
ASSNHDREDNQPQH
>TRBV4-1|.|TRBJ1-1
ASRQVGNTEAF
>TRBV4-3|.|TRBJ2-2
ASSQVITNGELF
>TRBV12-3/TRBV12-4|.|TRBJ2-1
ASRPDRSNEQF
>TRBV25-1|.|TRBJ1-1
ASRKGKSTEAF
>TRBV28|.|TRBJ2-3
ASSRGLAGVILGTDTQY
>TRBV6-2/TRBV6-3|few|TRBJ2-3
ASSYSAGGPTDTQY
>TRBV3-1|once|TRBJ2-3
ASSQVRTDTRY